This T cell receptor (beta chain) was retrieved from a study of human T cells and chemical hapten exposure. Overall study: Mostly female, the patients presented with alopecia areata, totalis or universalis.

Time point denoted: patch test 3, about 24 weeks after DPC sensitization. Treatment described: therapeutic diphenylcyclopropenone sensitization with weekly scalp DPC. Trimming shortened V by 0 bases and J by 4 bases, and 10 bases separated the two germline ends. Germline loops: CDR1 SGDLS, CDR2 YYNGEE. The CDR3 sequence is 14 residues long. TCRdb fed the RACE reads into MiXCR, producing one record per CDR3 protein. The top ten hold roughly 2.4% of the sample, which has about 190,000 distinct CDR3 sequences, around 25% seen once. Findings and caveats of the study: PT1 expanded TCR counts correlated positively with patch test score. Unchanged with DPC sensitization were TCRs above 1 in 1000 frequency.

This clonotype was seen at least ten times. Its antigen is still unknown. The sequenced sample was whole blood, obtained in connection with sensitization to the hapten diphenylcyclopropenone (DPC). This rearrangement joins TRBV9 to TRBJ1-2; the D is unclear. The TCR sequence derives from a woman between 35 and 50 years old with alopecia areata. Some clones in this sample may be carry-over from other donors' samples. CDR3: CASSVGDTSYGYTF. The CDR3 DNA follows: TGTGCCAGCAGCGTAGGGGATACCTCCTATGGCTACACCTTC.